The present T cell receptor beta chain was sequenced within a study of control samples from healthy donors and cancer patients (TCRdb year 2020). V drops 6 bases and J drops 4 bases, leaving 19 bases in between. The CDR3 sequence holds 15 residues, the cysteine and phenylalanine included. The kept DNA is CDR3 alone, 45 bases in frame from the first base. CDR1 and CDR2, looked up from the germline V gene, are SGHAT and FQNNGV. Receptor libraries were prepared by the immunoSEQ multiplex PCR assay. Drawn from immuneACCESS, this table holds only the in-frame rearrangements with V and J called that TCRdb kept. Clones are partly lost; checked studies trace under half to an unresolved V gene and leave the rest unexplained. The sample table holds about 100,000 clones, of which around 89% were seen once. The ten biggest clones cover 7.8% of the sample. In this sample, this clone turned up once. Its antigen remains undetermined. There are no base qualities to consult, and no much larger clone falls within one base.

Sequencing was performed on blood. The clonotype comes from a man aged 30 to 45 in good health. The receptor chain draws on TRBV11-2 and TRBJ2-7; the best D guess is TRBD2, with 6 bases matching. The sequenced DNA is TGTGCCAGCAGTAAATATAGCGGAGGGGTTTACGAGCAGTACTTC. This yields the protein CASSKYSGGVYEQYF.